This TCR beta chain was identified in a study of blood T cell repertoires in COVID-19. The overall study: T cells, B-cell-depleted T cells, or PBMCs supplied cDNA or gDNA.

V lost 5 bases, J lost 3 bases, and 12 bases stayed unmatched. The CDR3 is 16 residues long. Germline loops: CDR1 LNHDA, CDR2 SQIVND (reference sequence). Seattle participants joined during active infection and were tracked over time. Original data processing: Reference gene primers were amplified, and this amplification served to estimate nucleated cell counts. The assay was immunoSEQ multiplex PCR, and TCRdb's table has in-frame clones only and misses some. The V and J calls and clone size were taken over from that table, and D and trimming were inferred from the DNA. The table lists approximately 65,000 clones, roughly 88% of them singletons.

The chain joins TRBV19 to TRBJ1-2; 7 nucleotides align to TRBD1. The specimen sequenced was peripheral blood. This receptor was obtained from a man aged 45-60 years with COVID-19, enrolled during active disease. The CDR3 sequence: CASSPPGEGGDYGYTF. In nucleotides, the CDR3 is TGTGCCAGTAGTCCCCCAGGGGAAGGGGGCGACTATGGCTACACCTTC. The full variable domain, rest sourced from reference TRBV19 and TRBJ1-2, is DGGITQSPKYLFRKEGQNVTLSCEQNLNHDAMYWYRQDPGQGLRLIYYSQIVNDFQKGDIAEGYSVSREKKESFPLTVTSAQKNPTAFYLCASSPPGEGGDYGYTFGSGTRLTVV.